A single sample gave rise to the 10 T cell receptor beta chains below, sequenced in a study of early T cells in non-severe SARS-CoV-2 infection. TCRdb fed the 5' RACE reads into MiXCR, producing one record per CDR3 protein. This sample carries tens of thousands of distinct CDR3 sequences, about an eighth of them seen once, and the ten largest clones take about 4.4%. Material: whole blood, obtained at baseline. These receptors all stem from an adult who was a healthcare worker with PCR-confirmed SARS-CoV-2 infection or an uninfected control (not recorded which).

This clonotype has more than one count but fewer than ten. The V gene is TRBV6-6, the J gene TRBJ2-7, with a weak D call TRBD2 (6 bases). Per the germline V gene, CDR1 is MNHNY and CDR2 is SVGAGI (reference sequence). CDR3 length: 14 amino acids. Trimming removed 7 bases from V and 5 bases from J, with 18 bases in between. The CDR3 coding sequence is TGTGCCAGCACCGCGTGGGGGACTGAGGACGAGCAGTACTTC. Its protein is CASTAWGTEDEQYF.

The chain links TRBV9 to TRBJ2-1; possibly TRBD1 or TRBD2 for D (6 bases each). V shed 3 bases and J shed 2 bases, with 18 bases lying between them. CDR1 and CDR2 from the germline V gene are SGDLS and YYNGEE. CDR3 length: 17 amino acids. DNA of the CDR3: TGTGCCAGCAGCGCAAGAATAGGGGGGCTAACCTACAATGAGCAGTTCTTC. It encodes CASSARIGGLTYNEQFF. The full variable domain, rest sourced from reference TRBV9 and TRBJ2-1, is DSGVTQTPKHLITATGQRVTLRCSPRSGDLSVYWYQQSLDQGLQFLIQYYNGEERAKGNILERFSAQQFPDLHSELNLSSLELGDSALYFCASSARIGGLTYNEQFFGPGTRLTVL.

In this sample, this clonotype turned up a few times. The CDR3 is CASSLHLAGGLAYEQYF. CDR3 in DNA: TGTGCCAGCAGCCTACACTTAGCGGGGGGCCTCGCCTACGAGCAGTACTTC. The chain links TRBV6-1 to TRBJ2-7, with TRBD2 identical over 10 bases. Germline V gene sequence: CDR1 MNHNS, CDR2 SASEGT. This CDR3 is built from 17 residues. Unmatched junction bases numbered 13, after V lost 6 bases and J lost 2 bases.

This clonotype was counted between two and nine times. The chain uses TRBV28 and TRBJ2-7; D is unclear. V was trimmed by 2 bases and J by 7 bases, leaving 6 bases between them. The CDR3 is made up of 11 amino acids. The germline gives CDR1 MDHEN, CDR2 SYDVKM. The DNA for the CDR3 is TGTGCCAGCAGTTTAGCCCAGGAGCAGTACTTC. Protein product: CASSLAQEQYF. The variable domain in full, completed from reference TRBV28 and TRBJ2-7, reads DVKVTQSSRYLVKRTGEKVFLECVQDMDHENMFWYRQDPGLGLRLIYFSYDVKMKEKGDIPEGYSVSREKKERFSLILESASTNQTSMYLCASSLAQEQYFGPGTRLTVT.

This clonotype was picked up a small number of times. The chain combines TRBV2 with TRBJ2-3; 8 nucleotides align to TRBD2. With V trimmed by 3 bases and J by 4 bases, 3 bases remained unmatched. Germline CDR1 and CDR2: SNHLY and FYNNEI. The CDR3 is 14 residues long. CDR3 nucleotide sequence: TGTGCCAGCAGTGACTGGACTAGCTCAGATACGCAGTATTTT. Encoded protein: CASSDWTSSDTQYF. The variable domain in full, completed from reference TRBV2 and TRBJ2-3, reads EPEVTQTPSHQVTQMGQEVILRCVPISNHLYFYWYRQILGQKVEFLVSFYNNEISEKSEIFDDQFSVERPDGSNFTLKIRSTKLEDSAMYFCASSDWTSSDTQYFGPGTRLTVL.

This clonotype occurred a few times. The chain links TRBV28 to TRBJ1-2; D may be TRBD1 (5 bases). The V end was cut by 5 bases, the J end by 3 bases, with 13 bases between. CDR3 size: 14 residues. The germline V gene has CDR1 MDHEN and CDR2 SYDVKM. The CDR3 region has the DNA TGTGCCAGCAGTCCTATACAGGACCACTATGGCTACACCTTC. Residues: CASSPIQDHYGYTF.

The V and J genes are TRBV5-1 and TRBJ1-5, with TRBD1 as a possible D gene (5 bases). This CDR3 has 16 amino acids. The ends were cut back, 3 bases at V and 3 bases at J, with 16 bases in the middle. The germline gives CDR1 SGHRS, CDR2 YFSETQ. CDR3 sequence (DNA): TGCGCCAGCAGCTCGGTCCGTTCAGGGCTCAATCAGCCCCAGCATTTT. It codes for CASSSVRSGLNQPQHF.

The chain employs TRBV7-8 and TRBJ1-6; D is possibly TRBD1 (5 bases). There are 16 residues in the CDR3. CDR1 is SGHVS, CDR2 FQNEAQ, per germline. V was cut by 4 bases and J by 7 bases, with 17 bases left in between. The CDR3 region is CASSSPQGGGNSPLHF. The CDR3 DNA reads TGTGCCAGCAGCTCGCCCCAGGGAGGCGGGAATTCACCCCTCCACTTT. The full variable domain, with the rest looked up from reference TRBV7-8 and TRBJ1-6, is GAGVSQSPRYKVAKRGQDVALRCDPISGHVSLFWYQQALGQGPEFLTYFQNEAQLDKSGLPSDRFFAERPEGSVSTLKIQRTQQEDSAVYLCASSSPQGGGNSPLHFGNGTRLTVT.

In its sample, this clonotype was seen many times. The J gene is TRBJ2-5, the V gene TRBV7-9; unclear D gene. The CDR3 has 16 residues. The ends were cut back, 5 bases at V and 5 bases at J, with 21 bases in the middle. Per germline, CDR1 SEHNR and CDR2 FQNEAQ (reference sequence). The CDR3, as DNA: TGTGCCAGCAGCCACACCGTAATAGTCCCCCGGGAGACCCAGTACTTC. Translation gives CASSHTVIVPRETQYF. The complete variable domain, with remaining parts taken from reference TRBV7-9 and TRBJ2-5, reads DTGVSQNPRHKITKRGQNVTFRCDPISEHNRLYWYRQTLGQGPEFLTYFQNEAQLEKSRLLSDRFSAERPKGSFSTLEIQRTEQGDSAMYLCASSHTVIVPRETQYFGPGTRLLVL.

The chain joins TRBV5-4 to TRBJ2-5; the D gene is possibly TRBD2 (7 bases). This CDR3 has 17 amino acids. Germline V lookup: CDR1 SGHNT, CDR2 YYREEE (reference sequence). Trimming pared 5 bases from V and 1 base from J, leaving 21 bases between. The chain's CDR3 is CASSRLGGALGQETQYF. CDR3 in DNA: TGTGCCAGCAGTCGCCTAGGGGGGGCCCTGGGCCAAGAGACCCAGTACTTC. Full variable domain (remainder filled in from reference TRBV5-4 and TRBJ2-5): ETGVTQSPTHLIKTRGQQVTLRCSSQSGHNTVSWYQQALGQGPQFIFQYYREEENGRGNFPPRFSGLQFPNYSSELNVNALELDDSALYLCASSRLGGALGQETQYFGPGTRLLVL.